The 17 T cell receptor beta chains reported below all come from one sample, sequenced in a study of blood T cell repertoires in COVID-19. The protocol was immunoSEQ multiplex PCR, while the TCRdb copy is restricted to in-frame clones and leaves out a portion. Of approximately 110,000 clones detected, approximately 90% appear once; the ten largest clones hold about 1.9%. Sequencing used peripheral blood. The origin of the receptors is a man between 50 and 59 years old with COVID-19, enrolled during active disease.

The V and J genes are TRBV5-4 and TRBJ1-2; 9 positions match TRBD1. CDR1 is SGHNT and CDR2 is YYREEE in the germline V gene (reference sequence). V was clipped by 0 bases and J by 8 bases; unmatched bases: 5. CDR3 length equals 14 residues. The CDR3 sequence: CASSLDRGLRGYTF. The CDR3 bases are TGTGCCAGCAGCTTGGACAGGGGGCTTCGGGGCTACACCTTC.

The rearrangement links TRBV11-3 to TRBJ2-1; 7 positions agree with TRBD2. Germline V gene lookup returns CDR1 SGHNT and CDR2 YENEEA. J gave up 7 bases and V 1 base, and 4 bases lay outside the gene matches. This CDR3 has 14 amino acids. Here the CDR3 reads CASSLGGGPNEQFF. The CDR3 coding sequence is TGTGCCAGCAGCTTAGGGGGAGGGCCGAATGAGCAGTTCTTC.

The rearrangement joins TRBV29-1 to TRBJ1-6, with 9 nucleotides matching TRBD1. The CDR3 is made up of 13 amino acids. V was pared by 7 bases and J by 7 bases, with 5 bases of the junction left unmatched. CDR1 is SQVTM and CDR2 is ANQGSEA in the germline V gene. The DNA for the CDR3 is TGCAGCGCAAAACAGGGGGCGAATTCACCCCTCCACTTT. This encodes CSAKQGANSPLHF.

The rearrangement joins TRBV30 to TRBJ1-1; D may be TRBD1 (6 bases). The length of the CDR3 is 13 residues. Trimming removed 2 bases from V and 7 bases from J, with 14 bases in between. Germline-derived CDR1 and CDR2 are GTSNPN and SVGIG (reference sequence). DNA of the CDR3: TGTGCCTGGAGTACCGGGACAAAGAATGAAGCTTTCTTT. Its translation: CAWSTGTKNEAFF.

The CDR3, as DNA: TGTGCCAGCAGACGTATAGCGGGAGTATCTTACGAGCAGTACTTC. Translated, it gives CASRRIAGVSYEQYF. This chain joins TRBV11-2 and TRBJ2-7, with TRBD2 matching over 9 bases. The CDR3 spans 15 residues. Germline values: CDR1 SGHAT, CDR2 FQNNGV. V shed 6 bases and J 4 bases; nucleotides not matched to a gene: 10.

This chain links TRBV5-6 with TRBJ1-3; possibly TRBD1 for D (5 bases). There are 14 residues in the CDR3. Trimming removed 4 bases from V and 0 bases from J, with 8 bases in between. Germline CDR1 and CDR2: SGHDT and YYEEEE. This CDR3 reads CASSAGPSGNTIYF. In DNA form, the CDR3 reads TGTGCCAGCAGCGCGGGACCCTCTGGAAACACCATATATTTT.

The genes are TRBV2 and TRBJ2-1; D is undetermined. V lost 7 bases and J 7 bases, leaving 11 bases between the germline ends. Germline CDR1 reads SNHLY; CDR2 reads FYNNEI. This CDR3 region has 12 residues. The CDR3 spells CASTLGRNEQFF. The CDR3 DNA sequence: TGTGCCAGCACTCTAGGCCGGAATGAGCAGTTCTTC.

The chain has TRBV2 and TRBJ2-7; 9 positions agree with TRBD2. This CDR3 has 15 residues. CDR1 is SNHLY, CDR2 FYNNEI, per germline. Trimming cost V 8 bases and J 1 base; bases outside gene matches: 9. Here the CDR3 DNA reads TGTGCCAGCGGGCGGGAGGGCCAGAGTTCCTACGAGCAGTACTTC. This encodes CASGREGQSSYEQYF.

The CDR3 sequence: CASSLMRGNQPQHF. The CDR3 region has the DNA TGTGCCAGCAGTTTGATGCGGGGAAACCAGCCCCAGCATTTT. V gene TRBV27 combines with J gene TRBJ1-5; D is uncertain. CDR1 MNHEY and CDR2 SMNVEV come from the germline V gene (reference sequence). This CDR3 is 14 amino acids long. The V and J ends lost 3 bases and 7 bases respectively, with 13 bases between them.

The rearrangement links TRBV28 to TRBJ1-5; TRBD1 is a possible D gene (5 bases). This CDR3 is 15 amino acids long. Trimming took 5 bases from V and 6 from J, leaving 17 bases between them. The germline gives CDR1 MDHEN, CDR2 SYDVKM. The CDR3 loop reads CASSHRRRYGQPQHF. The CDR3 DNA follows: TGTGCCAGCAGTCACAGGAGACGATACGGTCAGCCCCAGCATTTT.

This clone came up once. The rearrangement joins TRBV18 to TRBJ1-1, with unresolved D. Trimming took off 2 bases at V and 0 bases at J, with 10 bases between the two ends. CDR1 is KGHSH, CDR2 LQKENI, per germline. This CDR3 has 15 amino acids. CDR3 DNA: TGTGCCAGCTCACCAAGGTTACAGATGAACACTGAAGCTTTCTTT. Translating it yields CASSPRLQMNTEAFF.

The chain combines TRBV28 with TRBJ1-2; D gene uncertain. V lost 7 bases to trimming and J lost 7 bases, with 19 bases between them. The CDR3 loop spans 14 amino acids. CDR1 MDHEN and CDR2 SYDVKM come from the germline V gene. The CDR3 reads CASNRRRPSTGYTF. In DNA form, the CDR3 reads TGTGCCAGCAACCGCAGGCGCCCCTCAACTGGCTACACCTTC.

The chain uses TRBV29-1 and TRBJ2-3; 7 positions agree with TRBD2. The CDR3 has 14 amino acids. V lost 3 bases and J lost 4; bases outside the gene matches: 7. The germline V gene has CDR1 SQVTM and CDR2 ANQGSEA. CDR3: CSVDGGRRADTQYF. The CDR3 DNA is TGCAGCGTTGACGGGGGGAGAAGGGCAGATACGCAGTATTTT.

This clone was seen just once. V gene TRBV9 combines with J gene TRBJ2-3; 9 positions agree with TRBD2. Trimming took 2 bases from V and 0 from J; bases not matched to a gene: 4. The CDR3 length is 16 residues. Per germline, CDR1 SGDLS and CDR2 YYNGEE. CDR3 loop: CASSVYGTSSTDTQYF. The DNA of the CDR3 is TGTGCCAGCAGCGTGTACGGGACTAGCAGCACAGATACGCAGTATTTT.

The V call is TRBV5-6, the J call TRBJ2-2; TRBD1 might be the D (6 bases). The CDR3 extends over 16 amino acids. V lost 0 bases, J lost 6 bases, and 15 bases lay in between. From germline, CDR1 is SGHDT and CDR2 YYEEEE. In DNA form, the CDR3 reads TGTGCCAGCAGCTTGGCCGTCAGGGGATACGCCGGGGAGCTGTTTTTT. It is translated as CASSLAVRGYAGELFF.

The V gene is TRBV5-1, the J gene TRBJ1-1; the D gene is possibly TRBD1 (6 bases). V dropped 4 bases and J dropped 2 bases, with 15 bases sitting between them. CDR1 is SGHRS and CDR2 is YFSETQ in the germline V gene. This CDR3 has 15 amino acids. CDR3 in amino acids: CASSGAGQTNTEAFF. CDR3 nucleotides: TGCGCCAGCAGCGGGGCTGGACAGACTAACACTGAAGCTTTCTTT.

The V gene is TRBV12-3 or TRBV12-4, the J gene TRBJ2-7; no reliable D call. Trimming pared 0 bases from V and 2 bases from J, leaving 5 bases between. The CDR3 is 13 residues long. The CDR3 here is CASSLARTYEQYF. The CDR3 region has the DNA TGTGCCAGCAGTTTAGCGCGTACCTACGAGCAGTACTTC.